The rows below give T cell receptor beta chains drawn from one sample of a study of Graves' ophthalmopathy and Graves' hyperthyroidism. TCRdb independently ran MiXCR on the multiplex PCR reads; one entry per CDR3 protein. The repertoire holds 200,000 to 250,000 distinct CDR3 sequences, around 45% seen once, with approximately 51% in the top ten. Sequencing was carried out using peripheral blood. These receptors were collected from an adult man with Graves' ophthalmopathy. Each CDR3 is given with its conserved first and last residue. D genes are given only for firm matches. Rows give clone size only sometimes, using once, few, many, or a class for an expanded clone.

D	size	V	J	CDR3	DNA
TRBD1	.	TRBV7-2	TRBJ2-7	CASSIGTGMSSYEQYF	TGTGCCAGCAGCATTGGGACAGGGATGAGCTCCTACGAGCAGTACTTC
TRBD1	many	TRBV7-8	TRBJ1-2	CASSPRQGGYTF	TGTGCCAGCAGCCCTAGACAGGGCGGCTACACCTTC
.	.	TRBV2	TRBJ2-1	CASSEEGVEQFF	TGTGCCAGCAGTGAGGAAGGAGTTGAGCAGTTCTTC
TRBD2	few	TRBV2	TRBJ2-2	CASRNGRAFGELFF	TGTGCCAGCAGAAACGGGAGGGCCTTCGGGGAGCTGTTTTTT
.	few	TRBV5-1	TRBJ2-2	CASSSGDGTGELFF	TGCGCCAGCAGCTCTGGGGACGGCACCGGGGAGCTGTTTTTT
.	.	TRBV5-1	TRBJ2-7	CASKEEGDEQYF	TGCGCCAGCAAGGAGGAGGGGGACGAGCAGTACTTC
TRBD1	.	TRBV20-1	TRBJ1-1	CSAHRGSGNTEAFF	TGCAGTGCTCACAGGGGATCTGGAAACACTGAAGCTTTCTTT
TRBD1	.	TRBV24-1	TRBJ2-6	CATSDLKGAFSGANVLTF	TGTGCCACCAGTGATTTGAAGGGGGCATTCTCTGGGGCCAACGTCCTGACTTTC
.	.	TRBV5-1	TRBJ1-1	CASSSGTTNTEAFF	TGCGCCAGCAGCTCCGGGACAACGAACACTGAAGCTTTCTTT
.	.	TRBV7-9	TRBJ2-5	CASSLAAGYIRETQYF	TGTGCCAGCAGCTTAGCGGCAGGGTATATTCGGGAGACCCAGTACTTC
.	.	TRBV27	TRBJ1-1	CASSPGGVNTEAFF	TGTGCCAGCAGCCCCGGAGGTGTGAACACTGAAGCTTTCTTT
TRBD2	.	TRBV5-4	TRBJ2-7	CATTSGGSSYEQYF	TGTGCCACAACAAGCGGGGGAAGCTCCTACGAGCAGTACTTC
.	.	TRBV7-3	TRBJ2-7	CASSLRDKRGEQYF	TGTGCCAGCAGCTTGCGGGACAAGCGGGGAGAGCAGTACTTC
.	.	TRBV20-1	TRBJ2-5	CSVYWGETQYF	TGCAGCGTTTACTGGGGCGAGACCCAGTACTTC
.	.	TRBV5-1	TRBJ2-7	CASSPTGGSYGQYF	TGCGCCAGCAGCCCCACGGGCGGCTCCTACGGGCAGTACTTC
.	.	TRBV7-2	TRBJ2-7	CASSLDGQTYEQYF	TGTGCCAGCAGCTTAGATGGACAGACCTACGAGCAGTACTTC
TRBD1	few	TRBV10-3	TRBJ1-6	CAISSGQDNSPLHF	TGTGCCATCAGTTCGGGACAGGACAATTCACCCCTCCACTTT